This is a list of T cell receptor beta chains from one sample in a study of T cell repertoires in cytomegalovirus infection. TCRdb fed the reads into MiXCR, producing one record per CDR3 protein. This table has 350,000 to 550,000 distinct CDR3 sequences, roughly 30% appearing once. Sequences were obtained from PBMCs. The receptors were sampled from a human donor in good health (CMV status not recorded). Some clones in this sample may be carry-over from other donors' samples. The CDR3 runs from the conserved cysteine through the conserved F or W.

V: TRBV12-3/TRBV12-4; CDR3: CASSTGVNTEAFF
V: TRBV12-3/TRBV12-4; CDR3: CASSLSTGSYEQYF
V: TRBV7-9; CDR3: CASSLLVGQAYYEQYF
V: TRBV7-2; CDR3: CASSLANTGAPYEQYF
V: TRBV2; CDR3: CASKGEGGQPQHF
V: TRBV2; CDR3: CASSEEVDSIQYF
V: TRBV7-2; CDR3: CASSSTVRGIQPQHF
V: TRBV24-1; CDR3: CATSDPGLAGDEETQYF
V: TRBV11-2; CDR3: CASSSSGVGYNEEFF
V: TRBV6-8; CDR3: CASSLNDRARYGELFF
V: TRBV6-6; CDR3: CASSYSTGSGNTIYF
V: TRBV19; CDR3: CASSMGQGRNQPRHF
V: TRBV9; CDR3: CASSVGRGATEAFF
V: TRBV7-9; CDR3: CASSPTGTSGGPQETQYF
V: TRBV29-1; CDR3: CSVESPYYGYTF
V: TRBV28; CDR3: CASSFGPPRQLNYGYTF
V: TRBV20-1; CDR3: CSAHLAGGRTDTQYF
V: TRBV10-3; CDR3: CAIGSLTSSHNEQFF
V: TRBV29-1; CDR3: CSVEGLMDSTDTQYF
V: TRBV4-3; CDR3: CASSQVLEETQYF
V: TRBV7-8; CDR3: CASSSAEFEAFF
V: TRBV20-1; CDR3: CSAEGRARYSNQPQHF
V: TRBV10-2; CDR3: CASSENGRGNTEAFF
V: TRBV6-8; CDR3: CASSDLTSGGLRTDTQYF
V: TRBV20-1; CDR3: CSARIRLGGDTEAFF
V: TRBV19; CDR3: CASSILGRGENYGYTF
V: TRBV4-3; CDR3: CASSQDGYTGELFF
V: TRBV11-2; CDR3: CASSRTTGYQETQYF
V: TRBV7-6; CDR3: CASSLVPGAQPQHF
V: TRBV19; CDR3: CASSGVRKLFF
V: TRBV5-4; CDR3: CASSLQGQETLGEKLFF
V: TRBV28; CDR3: CASSGGQGNGYTF
V: TRBV7-2; CDR3: CASSLAAASPAGEKLFF
V: TRBV11-2; CDR3: CASSLGGSIETQYF
V: TRBV4-1; CDR3: CASSQVALLSEKLFF
V: TRBV5-6; CDR3: CATSREGVAGVYEQYF
V: TRBV29-1; CDR3: CSVVTGTGGRQPQHF
V: TRBV7-2; CDR3: CASSLAQRGGSGTDTQYF
V: TRBV11-2; CDR3: CASSFSQAKNVDTQYF
V: TRBV28; CDR3: CASSPLRGSNHPQHF
V: TRBV4-1; CDR3: CASSPLGDRGLNTPNTQYF
V: TRBV20-1; CDR3: CRARDGGATWRTDTPYF
V: TRBV7-6; CDR3: CASSLEGDRGVQYF
V: TRBV19; CDR3: CASSIWSNQPQHF
V: TRBV7-3; CDR3: CASSPGPVTYEQYF
V: TRBV28; CDR3: CASSRLAGGSSSQYF
V: TRBV25-1; CDR3: CASSYTGRDEQFF
V: TRBV20-1; CDR3: CSVPRQGSYGYTF
V: TRBV7-9; CDR3: CASSLAQGARVNEKLFF
V: TRBV6-2/TRBV6-3; CDR3: CASSYLAGNTEAFF
V: TRBV5-4; CDR3: CASRLGLAGGPGRTDTQYF
V: TRBV7-6; CDR3: CASSMTSGGTYEQYF
V: TRBV6-5; CDR3: CASSYASTGNTEAFF
V: TRBV15; CDR3: CATSTSVGMERTDTQYF
V: TRBV29-1; CDR3: CSVESPSVGTNYGYTF
V: TRBV29-1; CDR3: CSVKWSYEQYF
V: TRBV7-2; CDR3: CASRPREGTEAFF
V: TRBV19; CDR3: CATGVTGETEAFF
V: TRBV28; CDR3: CASSPAIGGGPNEQFF